Sequencing of this T cell receptor beta chain was carried out in a study of cytomegalovirus exposure and HLA in healthy donors (dated by TCRdb to about 2017). Study-wide context: An earlier analysis of some 600 of the donors reported approximately 280 Gb of sequence data and some 110 million unique TCR beta sequences obtained from around 180 million T cells. Of the roughly 390 genotyped donors, 65% to 90% fell in the genetic ancestry cluster associated with self-reported Caucasian donors. The study profiled the T cell repertoires of about 640 subjects by immunosequencing and related them to cytomegalovirus serostatus. An earlier analysis of more than 450 of the donors used high-throughput TCR beta sequencing to judge whether each TCR beta V gene segment behaved as functional or pseudogenic. Typing coverage varied by locus: roughly 629-640 donors for A, B, C, DRB1 and DQB1; 522 for DQA1; over 600 for DPA1; around 450 for DPB1. A later genetic analysis took genome-wide SNP genotypes for about 60% of the roughly 670 donors and used that subset as a discovery cohort. About 320 gigabases of sequencing data and around 87 million unique TCR sequences were included in an early release covering roughly 700 HLA-typed donors. The later analysis used no new phenotypic data to find candidate immune exposures, relying instead on TCR beta sequences and their occurrence across donors. Donor age, sex, ethnicity and CMV serostatus were compiled together with the repertoire data. The aim of the study was to test whether cataloging public T cell receptors could identify signatures of past pathogen exposure. All discovery cohort repertoires had been generated on a single sequencing platform. HLA typing covered class I and class II loci at four-digit resolution. To study patterns of TCR occurrence, a later analysis re-analyzed previously published TCR beta repertoires from around 660 donors and added high-resolution HLA genotyping. About five DR-DQ haplotypes were treated as single units for association and clustering because of strong linkage in the cohort. To predict cytomegalovirus infection status, the study combined high-throughput TCR immunosequencing, statistical association of individual TCRs with disease status, and machine learning. On average, about 200,000 unique TCR beta nucleotide sequences were sequenced per donor among about 400 genotyped donors of the cohort, with roughly 19% of those sequences being non-productive. In addition to the first cohort of about 650 subjects, a separate validation cohort of approximately 130 different subjects was used.

This clone turned up a few times. Its antigen target is currently unknown. Base qualities are missing; no much larger clone stands one base away. The CDR3 measures 15 amino acids from cysteine to phenylalanine. Just CDR3 DNA is preserved here, 45 bases in frame from base 1. V is cut back by 3 bases and J by 6 bases, with 4 bases in the junction unmatched. CDR1 is given as LNHDA and CDR2 as SQIVND, both from the germline V gene (reference sequence). The cohort comprised 550 to 700 healthy bone marrow donors. At the time of sampling, every cohort member was nominally healthy, though immune exposures that went unrecorded were likely present. The donor tested CMV seronegative and was one of the 352 seronegative cohort members. Each donor provided a peripheral blood sample, and peripheral blood mononuclear cells were used for TCR beta sequencing. Genomic DNA was extracted from the blood cell samples with the Qiagen DNeasy Blood Extraction Kit.

Here is what the overall study found, with its caveats: Only TCR beta chains were sequenced in this cohort, and the absence of alpha or paired-chain data limited detectable features. A cluster of highly shared sequence variants was judged likely to be a technical artifact of the sequencing pipeline. When HLA alleles, especially DR and DQ, strongly co-occurred, attributing TCR associations to individual alleles was difficult. Some IMGT-functional V segments, including TRBV6-2 and TRBV6-3, could not be distinguished by the 87-base-pair reads and were therefore excluded. According to a later analysis, parvovirus B19, influenza, CMV and Epstein-Barr virus appeared linked to several top co-occurrence clusters. Linkage disequilibrium might explain the correlated functional status among segregating V segments, but an unknown experimental factor could not be ruled out. Most CMV-associated TCR beta chains appeared to be HLA-restricted in a later analysis, and the HLA associations seemed to be driven largely by CMV exposure. Three of the identified cytomegalovirus-associated TCR beta chains were confirmed in vitro to be specific for cytomegalovirus antigens. In a later analysis, HLA-associated TCR beta chains showed more clonal expansion and lower generation probabilities than non-associated chains that were equally common. In a later analysis, TCR association rates were found to vary across HLA loci, with the most associated TCRs seen for DRB1 alleles and the fewest for HLA-C alleles. The earlier analysis of 450 to 700 of the donors excluded some 15 rarely observed V segments, including chromosome 9 orphons, because counts were too low. The study gave a list of over 150 TCR beta chains associated with cytomegalovirus. Compared with the approximately 700-donor mean, donors in an Asian-associated ancestry cluster had fewer N-insertions in productive TCRs, according to a later genetic analysis. Because some donors lacked HLA typing at each locus, the association tests relied only on the typed subset. A further reported finding was that TCR beta sequences accurately predicted the HLA-A and HLA-B alleles for most subjects in the first cohort. Most TCR sequences were seen in very few donors, while some public TCRs were found in many individuals. The presence/absence analyses assumed that sequencing depth was roughly uniform across donors, and that assumption may not be true. For the cohort, immune exposure information was limited to CMV serostatus. In an earlier analysis of around 500 of the donors, most TCR beta V segments appeared in productive rearrangements about 87% or about 30% of the time, broadly matching IMGT annotations. The authors suggested that the approach could potentially be generalized to other disease states and immunological phenotypes. Specific HLA alleles were associated with 16,951 TCR beta sequences at a false discovery rate of 0.05 in a later analysis. V-gene and J-gene trimming of TCR beta chains was associated with a missense DCLRE1C variant in a later genetic analysis, and the association was replicated in an independent cohort. Cytomegalovirus status was reported to be diagnosed by the classifier with high specificity and sensitivity in both the original and validation cohorts.

Preparation of the library involved the immunoSEQ multiplex PCR assay. The multiplex PCR relied on a mix of 60 forward primers for TCR Vbeta segments and 13 reverse primers for TCR Jbeta segments. The CDR3 region of rearranged TCR beta genes was amplified from genomic DNA with a multiplex PCR assay. Amplified TCR beta libraries were sequenced as 87-base-pair reads on the Illumina HiSeq System. Per the source publication's procedure: In a later analysis, approximately 74 million unique TCR beta chains were counted across the roughly 670 repertoires, and some 10 million of these chains were shared by at least two donors. Raw reads were error-corrected and collapsed into unique sequences by a nearest-neighbor algorithm in which closely related sequences were merged to remove PCR and sequencing errors. Alignment of CDR3 sequences to IMGT reference sequences was used to assign V, D and J gene segments. For a sequence to be retained, a match of at least six nucleotides was required to both a V gene segment and a J gene segment. A rearrangement counted as productive if the CDR3 had no stop codons and remained in frame with V and J, and every other rearrangement counted as non-productive. CDR3 was defined according to IMGT convention as the region running from the second conserved V-encoded cysteine to the conserved J-encoded phenylalanine. The earlier analysis of approximately 500 of the donors excluded sequences that lacked an unambiguous match to a single V gene segment. In an earlier analysis of approximately 610 of the donors, V segments were called functional above 56.7% productive rearrangements and were called segregating when the between-donor standard deviation exceeded 5%. To diagnose cytomegalovirus status from the catalog of TCR beta chain sequences, a statistical classification framework was built. In a later analysis, V and J genes were assigned by comparing TCR nucleotide sequences against IMGT/GENE-DB human TR gene sequences. A later analysis assigned CDR3 sequences and most-parsimonious VDJ recombination scenarios with the TCRdist pipeline. In a later analysis, each TCR beta chain was defined by its CDR3 amino acid sequence together with its V-gene family, and reads without a unique V-gene family were excluded. To address suspected cross-contamination and a sequencing artifact, a later analysis removed 450 to 700 highly shared, low-generation-probability nucleotide sequences. A later analysis calculated a clonal expansion index for each public chain from normalized within-repertoire ranks of inferred template counts. In a later analysis, generation probabilities were computed using a VDJ recombination model fitted to out-of-frame rearrangements, and the results were checked against IGoR. In a later analysis, TCR-TCR, TCR-HLA and TCR-CMV co-occurrence was scored with hypergeometric tests, and a repertoire-size bias correction was applied to TCR pairs. False discovery rates were estimated in a later analysis by permuting HLA or CMV assignments 20 times. In a later analysis, co-occurring TCRs were grouped with DBSCAN, and TCRdist sequence similarity was added when clustering was performed within HLA-allele-positive subsets. For co-occurrence clustering, repertoires with fewer than 30,000 or more than 120,000 public chains were excluded, along with five repertoires with anomalous nucleotide sharing. In TCRdb, the immuneACCESS table is reduced to in-frame sequences with V and J assigned. These tables do not hold every clone; where another copy was compared, an unresolved V gene accounts for under half, and the others remain unexplained. Clone size and V and J calls were adopted from that table, with D and trimming inferred from the DNA. For this sample there are approximately 130,000 clones; around 77% appear just once. The ten largest clonotypes hold around 1.2% of the sample.

This sequence was found in a man aged 45 to 65 in good health and CMV-seronegative. The sequence joins TRBV19 to TRBJ1-5, with TRBD1 identical over 11 junction bases. The sample was PBMCs. Here is the DNA: TGTGCCAGTAGTATGGACAGGGGGCTCGGTCAGCCCCAGCATTTT. Translated, it gives CASSMDRGLGQPQHF. Reference TRBV19 and TRBJ1-5 genes cover what lies past the CDR3, so the full variable domain is DGGITQSPKYLFRKEGQNVTLSCEQNLNHDAMYWYRQDPGQGLRLIYYSQIVNDFQKGDIAEGYSVSREKKESFPLTVTSAQKNPTAFYLCASSMDRGLGQPQHFGDGTRLSIL.